The source of this TCR beta chain is a study of blood T cell repertoires in COVID-19. Overall study context: Italy, Spain and the United States were the sources of the convalescent and acute COVID-19 samples.

The table came from immunoSEQ multiplex PCR; TCRdb's copy has only in-frame clones and leaves some out. Of around 200,000 clones in the sample, 70% to 90% were seen once. Germline CDR1 MDHEN, CDR2 SYDVKM. Trimming stripped 5 bases from V and 4 bases from J, with 12 bases between. The CDR3 length is 14 residues. This rearrangement joins TRBV28 to TRBJ2-1, with D possibly TRBD1 on 6 matching bases. The origin of this receptor is a woman aged 25 to 39 who had been exposed to COVID-19. The sample was PBMCs or T cells enriched from blood (not recorded which). This CDR3 is CASSPYDRYNEQFF. The DNA for the CDR3 is TGTGCCAGCAGTCCTTACGACAGGTACAATGAGCAGTTCTTC.